This T cell receptor (beta chain) was observed in a study of blood T cell repertoires in COVID-19. Across the whole study: Material from acute and convalescent COVID-19 was sourced from the United States, Italy and Spain. PBMCs, B-cell-depleted T cells, or T cells provided the cDNA or gDNA that made up the material.

How the authors handled the data: Counts of nucleated cells, estimated from reference gene primer amplification, were obtained. Measured with immunoSEQ multiplex PCR; TCRdb has only the in-frame clones, and not every one. The V and J calls and clone size are taken from that table; D and trimming were inferred from the DNA. The sample holds under 45,000 clones, 65% to 80% seen once. Trimming cost V 6 bases and J 3 bases, with 14 bases left between them. The CDR3 sequence is 14 residues long. Looked up from germline, CDR1 is LNHDA and CDR2 is SQIVND (reference sequence). The sequenced sample was peripheral blood. V and J are TRBV19 and TRBJ1-1; TRBD1 is a possible D gene (5 bases). This TCR was sampled from a man older than 75 with acute or convalescent COVID-19. The CDR3 region has the DNA TGTGCCAGTAGCCTCCTCCCAGGGTACACTGAAGCTTTCTTT. Amino acids: CASSLLPGYTEAFF.